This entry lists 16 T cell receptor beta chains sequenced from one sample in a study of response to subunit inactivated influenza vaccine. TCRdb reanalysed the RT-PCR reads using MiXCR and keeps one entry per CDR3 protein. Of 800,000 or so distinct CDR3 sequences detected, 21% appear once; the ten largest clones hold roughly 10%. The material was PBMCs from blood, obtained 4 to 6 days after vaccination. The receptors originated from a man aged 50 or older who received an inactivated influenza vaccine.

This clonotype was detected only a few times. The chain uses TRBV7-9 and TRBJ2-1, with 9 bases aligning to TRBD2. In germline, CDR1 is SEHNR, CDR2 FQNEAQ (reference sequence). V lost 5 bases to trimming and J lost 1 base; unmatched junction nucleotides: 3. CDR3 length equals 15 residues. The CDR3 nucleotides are TGTGCCAGCAGCACCCTAGCGGGATCCTACAATGAGCAGTTCTTC. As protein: CASSTLAGSYNEQFF.

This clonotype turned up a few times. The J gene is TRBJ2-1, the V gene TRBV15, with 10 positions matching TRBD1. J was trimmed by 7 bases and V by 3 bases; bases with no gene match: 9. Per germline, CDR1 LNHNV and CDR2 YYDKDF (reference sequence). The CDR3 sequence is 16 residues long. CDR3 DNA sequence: TGTGCCACCAGCAGCCCGGGACAGGGGATCGGGAATGAGCAGTTCTTC. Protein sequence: CATSSPGQGIGNEQFF.

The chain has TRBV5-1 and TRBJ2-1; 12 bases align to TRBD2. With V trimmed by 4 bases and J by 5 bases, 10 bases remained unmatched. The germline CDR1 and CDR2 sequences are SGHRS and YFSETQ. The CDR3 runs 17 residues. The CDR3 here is CASSGGLAGILNNEQFF. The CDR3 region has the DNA TGCGCCAGCAGCGGCGGACTAGCGGGAATCCTAAACAATGAGCAGTTCTTC.

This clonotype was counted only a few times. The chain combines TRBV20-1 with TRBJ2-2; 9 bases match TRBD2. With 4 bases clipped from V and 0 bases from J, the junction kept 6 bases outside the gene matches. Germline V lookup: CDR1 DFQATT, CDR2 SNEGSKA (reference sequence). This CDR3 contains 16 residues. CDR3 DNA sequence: TGCAGTGCTAACCTAGCGGGACGTACGAACACCGGGGAGCTGTTTTTT. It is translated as CSANLAGRTNTGELFF.

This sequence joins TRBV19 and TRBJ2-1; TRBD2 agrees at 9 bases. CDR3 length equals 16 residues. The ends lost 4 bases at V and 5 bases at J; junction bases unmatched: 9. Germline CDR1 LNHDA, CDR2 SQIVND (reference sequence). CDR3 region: CASSRTYSGRNNEQFF. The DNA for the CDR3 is TGTGCCAGTAGTAGAACTTATAGCGGGAGAAACAATGAGCAGTTCTTC.

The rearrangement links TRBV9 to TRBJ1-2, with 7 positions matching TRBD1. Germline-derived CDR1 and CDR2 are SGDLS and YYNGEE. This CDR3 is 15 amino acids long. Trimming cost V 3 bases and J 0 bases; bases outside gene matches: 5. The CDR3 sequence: CASSGRGKANYGYTF. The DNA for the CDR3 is TGTGCCAGCAGCGGCAGGGGGAAAGCTAACTATGGCTACACCTTC.

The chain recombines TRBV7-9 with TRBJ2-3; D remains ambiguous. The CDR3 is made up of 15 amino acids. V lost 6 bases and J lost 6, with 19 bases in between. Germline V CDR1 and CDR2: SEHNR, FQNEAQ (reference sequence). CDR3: CASSSTFPVGDTQYF. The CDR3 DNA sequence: TGTGCCAGCAGTTCCACATTCCCAGTTGGGGATACGCAGTATTTT.

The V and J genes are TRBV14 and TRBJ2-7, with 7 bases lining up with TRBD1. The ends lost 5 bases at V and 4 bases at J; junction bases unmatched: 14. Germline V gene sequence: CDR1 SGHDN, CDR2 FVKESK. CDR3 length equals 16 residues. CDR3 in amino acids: CASSFFQGVNRYEQYF. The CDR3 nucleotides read TGTGCCAGCAGCTTCTTCCAGGGGGTTAACCGGTACGAGCAGTACTTC.

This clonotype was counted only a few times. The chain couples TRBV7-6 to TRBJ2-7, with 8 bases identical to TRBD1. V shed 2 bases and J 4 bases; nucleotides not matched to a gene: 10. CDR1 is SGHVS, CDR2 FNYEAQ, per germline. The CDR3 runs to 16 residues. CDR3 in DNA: TGTGCCAGCAGCTTACCCCCTGGGACAGGCCAGTACGAGCAGTACTTC. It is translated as CASSLPPGTGQYEQYF.

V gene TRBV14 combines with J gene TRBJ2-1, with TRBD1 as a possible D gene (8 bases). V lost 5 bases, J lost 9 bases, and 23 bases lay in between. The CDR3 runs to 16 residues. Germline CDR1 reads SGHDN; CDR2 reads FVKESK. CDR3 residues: CASSNYRGYPGGEQFF. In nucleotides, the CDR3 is TGTGCCAGCAGCAATTACAGGGGGTATCCGGGAGGTGAGCAGTTCTTC.

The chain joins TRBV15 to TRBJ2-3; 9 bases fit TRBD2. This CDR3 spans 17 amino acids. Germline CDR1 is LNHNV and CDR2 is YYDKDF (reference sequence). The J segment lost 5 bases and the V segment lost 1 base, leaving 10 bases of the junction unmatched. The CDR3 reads CATSRALAGRTGDTQYF. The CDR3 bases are TGTGCCACCAGCAGAGCTCTAGCGGGACGTACTGGAGATACGCAGTATTTT.

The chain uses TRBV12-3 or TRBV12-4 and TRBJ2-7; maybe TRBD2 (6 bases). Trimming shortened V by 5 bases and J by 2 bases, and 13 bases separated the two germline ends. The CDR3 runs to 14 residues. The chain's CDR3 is CASSAGLTAYEQYF. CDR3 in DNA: TGTGCCAGCAGTGCGGGACTGACGGCCTACGAGCAGTACTTC.

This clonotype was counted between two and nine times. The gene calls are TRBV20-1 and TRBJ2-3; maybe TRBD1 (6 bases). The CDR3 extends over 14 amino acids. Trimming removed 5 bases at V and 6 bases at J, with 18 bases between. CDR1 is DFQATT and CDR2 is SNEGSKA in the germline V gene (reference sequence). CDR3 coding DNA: TGCAGTGCTCTCCGGGACACCGCCCTGGATACGCAGTATTTT. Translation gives CSALRDTALDTQYF.

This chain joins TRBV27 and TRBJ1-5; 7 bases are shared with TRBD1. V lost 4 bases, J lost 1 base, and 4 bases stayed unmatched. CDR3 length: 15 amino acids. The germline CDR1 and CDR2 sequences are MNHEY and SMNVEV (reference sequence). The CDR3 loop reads CASSSGQISNQPQHF. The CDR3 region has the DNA TGTGCCAGCAGTTCGGGACAGATAAGCAATCAGCCCCAGCATTTT.

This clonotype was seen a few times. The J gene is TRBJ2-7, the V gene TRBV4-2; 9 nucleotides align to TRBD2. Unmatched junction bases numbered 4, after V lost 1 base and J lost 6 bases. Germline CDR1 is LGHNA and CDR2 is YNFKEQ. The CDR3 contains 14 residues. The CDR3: CASSQGRAGGEQYF. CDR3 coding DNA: TGTGCCAGCAGCCAAGGTCGAGCGGGAGGCGAGCAGTACTTC.

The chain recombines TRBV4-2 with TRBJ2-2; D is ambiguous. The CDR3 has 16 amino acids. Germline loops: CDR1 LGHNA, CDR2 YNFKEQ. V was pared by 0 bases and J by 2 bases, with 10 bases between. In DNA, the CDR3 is TGTGCCAGCAGCCAAGAACTCGCGGTCAACACCGGGGAGCTGTTTTTT. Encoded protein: CASSQELAVNTGELFF.